Presented here are 22 T cell receptor beta chains from one specimen sequenced in a study of PD-L1 blockade in urothelial cancer. The repertoire was sequenced with immunoSEQ multiplex PCR; TCRdb's copy has only in-frame clones and lacks some. The sample lists 30,000 to 40,000 clones; about 83% were seen once. Sequencing was performed on PBMCs, taken around atezolizumab (anti-PD-L1) treatment. The receptor set was obtained from a man between 60 and 75 years old with urothelial cancer.

The rearrangement joins TRBV9 to TRBJ1-2, with 10 nucleotides matching TRBD1. CDR3 size: 18 residues. Germline V gene lookup returns CDR1 SGDLS and CDR2 YYNGEE. The trim removed 0 bases at V and 7 bases at J, leaving 15 bases unmatched. CDR3 in DNA: TGTGCCAGCAGCGTAGCTACCGGGACAGGGGAAGAATTACGTGGCTACACCTTC. Its protein product is CASSVATGTGEELRGYTF.

V and J are TRBV25-1 and TRBJ1-4, with no clear D. The CDR3 length is 15 residues. V was shortened by 4 bases and J by 8 bases, with 17 bases between the two germline ends. Germline values: CDR1 MGHDK, CDR2 SYGVNS. CDR3 sequence: CASSVHVVGGEKLFF. The CDR3 bases are TGTGCCAGCAGTGTCCACGTCGTGGGCGGGGAAAAACTGTTTTTT.

V is TRBV4-1 and J is TRBJ2-7; 8 nucleotides match TRBD2. The V gene end was trimmed by 0 bases and the J gene end by 3 bases; junction bases not matched to a gene: 13. Germline values: CDR1 MGHRA, CDR2 YSYEKL. The CDR3 runs to 18 residues. The CDR3 DNA is TGCGCCAGCAGCCAAGAACTACGGGGGGGAATAAGAGGCTACGAGCAGTACTTC. It codes for CASSQELRGGIRGYEQYF.

The chain has TRBV10-3 and TRBJ2-7; tentatively, D is TRBD1 (6 bases). The ends were cut back, 0 bases at V and 2 bases at J, with 23 bases in the middle. This CDR3 is built from 19 residues. Germline CDR1 is ENHRY and CDR2 is SYGVKD. The CDR3 nucleotides read TGTGCCATCAGTGAGTCAGGGTGGGGGCCGGGACGCGAGGCCTACGAGCAGTACTTC. Translation gives CAISESGWGPGREAYEQYF.

The chain employs TRBV10-3 and TRBJ1-5; D remains unclear. The CDR3 is 14 amino acids. CDR1 is ENHRY and CDR2 is SYGVKD in the germline V gene. V lost 3 bases and J lost 1, with 7 bases in between. The CDR3 sequence: CAISEQQSNQPQHF. CDR3 DNA sequence: TGTGCCATCAGTGAACAACAAAGCAATCAGCCCCAGCATTTT.

The chain has TRBV7-9 and TRBJ2-7; D remains ambiguous. Germline CDR1 SEHNR, CDR2 FQNEAQ (reference sequence). This CDR3 spans 12 amino acids. The ends were cut back, 2 bases at V and 6 bases at J, with 8 bases in the middle. CDR3 bases: TGTGCCAGCAGCTTAACACACGTCGAGCAGTACTTC. This translates into CASSLTHVEQYF.

The chain couples TRBV5-6 to TRBJ2-3, with D unresolved. CDR3 size: 16 residues. The germline V gene encodes CDR1 SGHDT and CDR2 YYEEEE. V was shortened by 0 bases and J by 2 bases, with 13 bases between the two germline ends. This chain's CDR3 is CASSLGFSGHTDTQYF. CDR3 nucleotides: TGTGCCAGCAGCTTGGGTTTCTCCGGTCACACAGATACGCAGTATTTT. The complete variable domain, with remaining parts taken from reference TRBV5-6 and TRBJ2-3, reads DAGVTQSPTHLIKTRGQQVTLRCSPKSGHDTVSWYQQALGQGPQFIFQYYEEEERQRGNFPDRFSGHQFPNYSSELNVNALLLGDSALYLCASSLGFSGHTDTQYFGPGTRLTVL.

V is TRBV30 and J is TRBJ2-7, with 10 bases aligning to TRBD1. This CDR3 comprises 14 residues. V lost 5 bases to trimming and J lost 4 bases; unmatched junction nucleotides: 8. Germline V gene lookup returns CDR1 GTSNPN and CDR2 SVGIG (reference sequence). CDR3 sequence reads: CAWDGTGDGYEQYF. Written as DNA, the CDR3 is TGTGCCTGGGACGGGACAGGGGACGGATACGAGCAGTACTTC.

This clone was counted a single time. The V and J genes are TRBV5-1 and TRBJ1-4; 12 bases agree with TRBD1. The germline gives CDR1 SGHRS, CDR2 YFSETQ. V was clipped by 0 bases and J by 7 bases; unmatched bases: 4. This CDR3 spans 16 amino acids. The CDR3 spells CASSLGDRGPGEKLFF. The CDR3 DNA follows: TGCGCCAGCAGCTTGGGGGACAGGGGGCCAGGTGAAAAACTGTTTTTT. Full variable domain (remainder filled in from reference TRBV5-1 and TRBJ1-4): KAGVTQTPRYLIKTRGQQVTLSCSPISGHRSVSWYQQTPGQGLQFLFEYFSETQRNKGNFPGRFSGRQFSNSRSEMNVSTLELGDSALYLCASSLGDRGPGEKLFFGSGTQLSVL.

The CDR3 loop is CASSSPGLAGGNSYNEQFF. The DNA of the CDR3 is TGTGCCAGCAGTTCCCCGGGACTAGCGGGAGGTAACTCCTACAATGAGCAGTTCTTC. This chain links TRBV28 with TRBJ2-1; TRBD2 aligns across 15 bases. With V trimmed by 4 bases and J by 0 bases, 7 bases remained unmatched. CDR3 size: 19 residues. Germline V gene sequence: CDR1 MDHEN, CDR2 SYDVKM.

J is TRBJ2-1 and V is TRBV5-5; 7 bases are shared with TRBD2. The CDR3 loop spans 12 amino acids. The germline CDR1 and CDR2 sequences are SGHKS and YYEKEE (reference sequence). The V gene end was trimmed by 1 base and the J gene end by 9 bases; junction bases not matched to a gene: 1. CDR3 amino acids: CASSLREGEQFF. As DNA, the CDR3 is TGTGCCAGCAGCTTGAGGGAGGGTGAGCAGTTCTTC. Full variable domain (outside the CDR3, taken from reference TRBV5-5 and TRBJ2-1): DAGVTQSPTHLIKTRGQQVTLRCSPISGHKSVSWYQQVLGQGPQFIFQYYEKEERGRGNFPDRFSARQFPNYSSELNVNALLLGDSALYLCASSLREGEQFFGPGTRLTVL.

This chain links TRBV21-1 with TRBJ1-2; the DNA was not compared with TRBD1, the D call given in the table. TRBV21-1 is marked as a pseudogene. The CDR3 sequence is 16 residues long. In DNA form, the CDR3 reads TGTGCCGTACGAGGGGCAGGGGGCGCCTATAACTATGGCTACACCTTC. Translating it yields CAVRGAGGAYNYGYTF.

The rearrangement joins TRBV6-5 to TRBJ1-2, with a weak D call TRBD1 (6 bases). V was pared by 8 bases and J by 2 bases, with 9 bases between. Germline assignment: CDR1 MNHEY and CDR2 SVGAGI. This CDR3 has 12 residues. The DNA of the CDR3 is TGTGCCAGCTCGGGACACAACTATGGCTACACCTTC. Translated: CASSGHNYGYTF.

V and J are TRBV4-1 and TRBJ1-6, with TRBD1 identical over 8 bases. Germline V lookup: CDR1 MGHRA, CDR2 YSYEKL. After removal of 3 bases from V and 10 bases from J, the junction contained 5 bases not matched to a gene. The CDR3 runs to 14 residues. CDR3 coding DNA: TGCGCCAGCAGCCACGGACAGGGAGGGTCACCCCTCCACTTT. Protein product: CASSHGQGGSPLHF.

This clone was seen once. This chain joins TRBV28 and TRBJ2-1; the D gene is possibly TRBD1 (5 bases). The CDR3 runs 12 residues. The V gene lost 5 bases and the J gene lost 9 bases, with 11 bases spanning the gap. Germline CDR1 reads MDHEN; CDR2 reads SYDVKM. The CDR3 DNA is TGTGCCAGCAGTCTATTAGGGGTTGAGCAGTTCTTC. This codes for CASSLLGVEQFF.

The chain carries TRBV29-1 and TRBJ2-7; 8 nucleotides match TRBD2. From germline, CDR1 is SQVTM and CDR2 ANQGSEA. The V gene end was trimmed by 7 bases and the J gene end by 7 bases; junction bases not matched to a gene: 12. The CDR3 spans 13 residues. CDR3 loop: CSGAGTGLGEQYF. The CDR3 DNA reads as TGCAGCGGGGCCGGAACGGGACTAGGGGAGCAGTACTTC.

The CDR3 DNA sequence: TGCGCCAGCAAGGGTAAGGGGGAGCTTTCACCCCTCCACTTT. Translated: CASKGKGELSPLHF. The genes are TRBV10-2 and TRBJ1-6, with TRBD1 as a possible D gene (6 bases). The V end was cut by 7 bases, the J end by 9 bases, with 16 bases between. The germline V gene has CDR1 WSHSY and CDR2 SAAADI. CDR3 size: 14 residues.

The chain recombines TRBV11-2 with TRBJ1-1, with TRBD1 matching over 10 bases. Per the germline V gene, CDR1 is SGHAT and CDR2 is FQNNGV. The J segment lost 2 bases and the V segment lost 4 bases, leaving 4 bases of the junction unmatched. This CDR3 is 15 amino acids long. CDR3 DNA: TGTGCCAGCAGCTGGGGGGACAGGGGCAACACTGAAGCTTTCTTT. Its protein is CASSWGDRGNTEAFF.

This sequence joins TRBV6-5 and TRBJ1-2; no reliable D call. In germline, CDR1 is MNHEY, CDR2 SVGAGI. Deletions cut 6 bases from V and 9 bases from J, with 11 bases between. The CDR3 length is 11 residues. The CDR3 sequence is CASSSGLRYTF. CDR3 nucleotide sequence: TGTGCCAGCAGCTCCGGTTTGCGCTACACCTTC.

This chain links TRBV28 with TRBJ2-2; D possibly corresponds to TRBD2 (6 bases). From germline, CDR1 is MDHEN and CDR2 SYDVKM. The CDR3 covers 14 residues. Trimming shortened V by 5 bases and J by 4 bases, and 11 bases separated the two germline ends. CDR3 nucleotides: TGTGCCAGCAGTACCACCGGGGGCACCGGGGAGCTGTTTTTT. This codes for CASSTTGGTGELFF.

This clone was seen a handful of times. The V gene is TRBV6-1, the J gene TRBJ2-1; TRBD2 agrees at 7 bases. The germline V gene encodes CDR1 MNHNS and CDR2 SASEGT. The V segment lost 0 bases and the J segment 5 bases; nucleotides outside the gene matches: 7. The CDR3 has 16 amino acids. CDR3: CASSEAASGYDNEQFF. CDR3 nucleotides: TGTGCCAGCAGTGAAGCGGCTAGCGGATACGACAATGAGCAGTTCTTC.

The CDR3 loop reads CASSEAGQGGVQYF. The DNA of the CDR3 is TGTGCCAGCAGTGAAGCCGGACAGGGGGGAGTTCAGTACTTC. The rearrangement joins TRBV2 to TRBJ2-4; the match to TRBD1 covers 10 bases. This CDR3 has 14 amino acids. V gave up 0 bases and J gave up 11 bases; unmatched junction bases: 4. The germline CDR1 and CDR2 sequences are SNHLY and FYNNEI. Drawing the rest from reference TRBV2 and TRBJ2-4, the complete variable domain is EPEVTQTPSHQVTQMGQEVILRCVPISNHLYFYWYRQILGQKVEFLVSFYNNEISEKSEIFDDQFSVERPDGSNFTLKIRSTKLEDSAMYFCASSEAGQGGVQYFGAGTRLSVL.